This T cell receptor beta chain derives from a study of cytomegalovirus exposure and HLA in healthy donors. The CDR3 loop spans 13 amino acids. Germline-derived CDR1 and CDR2 are SGHVS and FNYEAQ. Between the trimmed V and J ends, which lost 1 base and 4 bases, there was a span of 4 bases. Both 60 Vbeta primers and 13 Jbeta primers went into the PCR. The table came from immunoSEQ multiplex PCR; TCRdb's copy has only in-frame clones and leaves some out. The sample has roughly 200,000 clones; around 80% are singletons. The sequence was obtained from a man under 40 in good health and CMV-seronegative. The sample taken for sequencing was PBMCs. The chain carries TRBV7-6 and TRBJ2-2; D unresolved. CDR3 in DNA: TGTGCCAGCAGCTTAGGAGGCACCGGGGAGCTGTTTTTT. Translation: CASSLGGTGELFF.